This T cell receptor (beta chain) was retrieved from a study of blood T cell repertoires in COVID-19. Study-wide context: Samples taken during acute and convalescent COVID-19 were collected in the United States, Italy and Spain.

The germline V and J ends were trimmed by 5 bases and 4 bases, with 17 bases remaining between them. Germline assignment: CDR1 SEHNR and CDR2 FQNEAQ (reference sequence). The CDR3 sequence is 15 residues long. Per the original data handling: Cell counts per sample came from amplifying reference gene primers. TCRdb keeps only in-frame clones here, not all; method: immunoSEQ multiplex PCR. The D gene and trimming were derived from the DNA, and the V and J assignments and clone size from that table. The top ten clones hold about 13% of a sample with tens of thousands of clones, 75% to 85% of them seen once.

The V gene is TRBV7-9, the J gene TRBJ2-5, with TRBD2 as a possible D gene (5 bases). Specimen: peripheral blood. This TCR was recovered from a human donor in a cohort sampled during active COVID-19. CDR3 nucleotide sequence: TGTGCCAGCAGCCGAGGAGGTAGCCTCATAGAGACCCAGTACTTC. This gives the protein CASSRGGSLIETQYF.